Here is one T cell receptor beta chain with its context. The CDR3 has 13 residues. Trimming took off 3 bases at V and 5 bases at J, with 8 bases between the two ends. This entry belongs to a study of T cells in Graves' hyperthyroidism and ophthalmopathy. Overall study: Blood was drawn when the patient was first diagnosed and still untreated.

The investigators amplified TCR beta CDR3 regions from RNA transcripts. The HTBI primer set was used in a first-round RT-PCR of the TCR CDR3. TCRdb reprocessed the multiplex PCR reads via MiXCR and lists one record per CDR3 protein. The table has 300,000 to 450,000 distinct CDR3 sequences, about 15% seen once. Sequenced sample: blood. This sequence was found in a woman aged 60 to 75 with Graves' hyperthyroidism. V and J are TRBV12-3 or TRBV12-4 and TRBJ2-1; no firm D call. The CDR3 reads CASSFGGHNEQFF. The CDR3 DNA follows: TGTGCCAGCAGTTTTGGTGGCCACAATGAGCAGTTCTTC.